Here is one TCR beta chain with its context. Its antigen is currently unknown. V lost 2 bases to trimming and J lost 2 bases, with 12 bases between them. The CDR3 has 16 amino acids. The V gene's germline CDR1 is SGHAT and CDR2 FQNNGV. The treatment here: oral pan-JAK inhibitor, 5-10 mg twice daily. Lesional scalp tissue (obtained by punch biopsy) and peripheral blood were collected from alopecia areata patients. cDNA reverse transcribed from extracted RNA served as the sequencing template. Some clones are missing from TCRdb's copy, which holds only in-frame ones; the method was immunoSEQ multiplex PCR. The repertoire holds over 90,000 clones, approximately 84% seen once, with around 10% in the top ten. The data stem from a study of CD8+ T cells in alopecia areata. Study-level background: Dosing with tofacitinib proceeded for 6 to 18 months, followed by 6 months off drug.

Study conclusions and caveats: Persistence in scalp and blood during tofacitinib was observed for many expanded lesional clones.

Sequencing used CD8+ T cells sorted from blood, obtained between weeks 30 and 35, from a patient treated with tofacitinib. V and J are TRBV11-2 and TRBJ2-2; D might be TRBD1 (6 bases). This clonotype originated in a human donor with alopecia areata. CDR3 nucleotides: TGTGCCAGCAGCTTACTCCCCGGGACAAACACCGGGGAGCTGTTTTTT. Protein product: CASSLLPGTNTGELFF.